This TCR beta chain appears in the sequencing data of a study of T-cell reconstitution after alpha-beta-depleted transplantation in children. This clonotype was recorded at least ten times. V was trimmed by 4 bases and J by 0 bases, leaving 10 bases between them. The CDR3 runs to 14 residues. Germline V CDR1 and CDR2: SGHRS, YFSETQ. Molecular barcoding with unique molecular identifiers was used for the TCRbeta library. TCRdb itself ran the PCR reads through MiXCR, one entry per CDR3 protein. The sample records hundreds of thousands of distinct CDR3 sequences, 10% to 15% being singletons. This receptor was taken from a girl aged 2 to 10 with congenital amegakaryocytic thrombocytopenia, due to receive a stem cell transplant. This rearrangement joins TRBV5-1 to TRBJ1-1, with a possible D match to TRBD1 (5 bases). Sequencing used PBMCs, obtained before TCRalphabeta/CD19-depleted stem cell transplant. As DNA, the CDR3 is TGCGCCAGCAGCACCGAGACAGTGAACACTGAAGCTTTCTTT. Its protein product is CASSTETVNTEAFF.